This record concerns one T cell receptor beta chain sequence. Its recognized antigen is unknown. The sample holds no much larger clone one base away, and base qualities are not on file. The sample's time point label, decoded: week 5, during vaccination. A 20-mer mutant IDH1 peptide at 300 micrograms in Montanide made up each vaccine dose, which was injected subcutaneously together with topical imiquimod. Newly diagnosed WHO grade 3 or 4 IDH1-mutant astrocytomas showing loss of nuclear ATRX were present in the donors. The samples were drawn from NOA16, a multicentre, single-arm, open-label phase I trial in Germany that tested a mutant IDH1 peptide vaccine in humans for the first time. The DNeasy Blood and Tissue Kit was used to extract genomic DNA from EDTA blood for TCRB sequencing. The record originates from a study of a mutant IDH1 vaccine in newly diagnosed glioma (dated by TCRdb to about 2021). Study-level background: Patients were given eight vaccinations, in weeks 1, 3, 5, 7, 11, 15, 19 and 23, which matched visits V03 through V10. The roughly 34 treated patients were roughly 62% male and 37.5% female, with a mean age of around 40 years. Prior to enrollment, standard therapy consisting of radiotherapy alone, temozolomide alone, or radiochemotherapy with temozolomide had been administered to patients, with the combination being received by most patients. In the chemotherapy-containing groups, vaccination started alongside temozolomide cycles, whereas in patients who had radiotherapy alone it started 4-6 weeks after radiotherapy. Six visits were used for peripheral blood collection: V03 (baseline), V05, V07, V10, V12 and V13. Longitudinal TCRB deep sequencing was done for about two dozen treated patients, wherever samples were available for exploratory analyses.

The protocol used for the library was the immunoSEQ multiplex PCR assay. Rearranged TCR beta chain sequences were amplified with the hsTCRB Kit following the manufacturer's protocol. An Illumina MiSeq was used to sequence the TCRB libraries. The original methods were these. The kit vendor's proprietary platform handled demultiplexing, trimming and gene mapping. TCRdb retrieved this table from immuneACCESS and kept in-frame rearrangements only. Not all clones are present; in checked studies, unresolved V genes account for under half, and no reason is known for the remainder. V and J calls and clone size are those listed in that table; D and trimming were worked out from the DNA. This sample comprises about 29,000 clones, 75% to 90% of them detected only once. The biggest ten clones account for approximately 3.4% of the sample. Including the terminal cysteine and phenylalanine, the CDR3 comprises 17 residues. The kept DNA is CDR3 alone, 51 bases in frame from the first base. Relative to germline, V is missing 7 bases and J is missing 6 bases, with 11 bases of the junction outside any gene match. The germline V gene provides CDR1 ENHRY and CDR2 SYGVKD.

What the work shows at the level of the full study, not this receptor alone: According to the authors, sample limitations meant that analyses of patient blood samples could not be reproduced. No apparent relationship was observed between pseudoprogression and alterations in the top peripheral T cell clonotypes detected by TCRB sequencing. Immune responses induced by the vaccine were seen in about 93% of patients across multiple MHC alleles. PBMC samples for TCRB deep sequencing were selected based on availability.

The rearranged chain carries TRBV10-3 and TRBJ2-3; 15 nucleotides in the junction match TRBD2. This sequence was found in a woman between 40 and 55 years old with glioma. Some clones in this sample may be carry-over from other donors' samples. The source was peripheral blood mononuclear cells (PBMCs), collected from a glioma patient whose treatment included an IDH1 peptide vaccine. The CDR3 protein sequence reads: CAIKGLAGGPDRDTQYF. The DNA sequence is given as TGTGCCATCAAAGGACTAGCGGGAGGGCCGGACAGGGATACGCAGTATTTT.